This T cell receptor beta chain was sequenced in a study of post-analysis software for immune sequencing data. Findings of the study overall: Samples sharing a preparation batch grouped tightly together when assessed by F measure. Multiple sclerosis patients showed significantly lower normalized Chao1 diversity than controls did. Patients carried roughly 5 TRBV segments more frequently than controls did, and TRBV5-6, TRBV5-1 and TRBV20-1 were among them.

Comments on this clonotype: Its specificity is not known.

Presence of unique molecular identifiers characterized the TCR beta cDNA libraries. T cells numbering roughly 0.9 to 10 million yielded cDNA molecules that totaled about 500,000. TCRdb reprocessed the PCR reads with MiXCR, giving one entry per CDR3 protein. In the table there are approximately 630,000 distinct CDR3 sequences, more than 50% of which are singletons. The CDR3 contains 12 residues. V dropped 4 bases and J dropped 3 bases, with 9 bases sitting between them. Germline values: CDR1 SQVTM, CDR2 ANQGSEA. The genes are TRBV29-1 and TRBJ1-2, with no clear D. The sequence came from a girl aged 2 to 10 with multiple sclerosis. What was sequenced was blood. CDR3 sequence reads: CSVVPGDYGYTF. CDR3 bases: TGCAGCGTTGTTCCGGGAGACTATGGCTACACCTTC.